The T cell receptor (beta chain) under discussion was sequenced for a study of beta chain features in type 1 diabetes. What was sequenced were expressed TCRB transcripts, since all of the isolated RNA had been reverse transcribed. TCRdb keeps only in-frame clones here, not all; method: immunoSEQ multiplex PCR. The table shows about 40,000 clones, with about 65% occurring only once. Trimming took off 5 bases at V and 6 bases at J, with 17 bases between the two ends. CDR1 is SQVTM and CDR2 is ANQGSEA in the germline V gene. The CDR3 spans 13 residues. This TCR was sampled from a woman aged 25 to 39 in good health. This chain joins TRBV29-1 and TRBJ2-7; weak D call: TRBD2 (5 bases). The sequencing input was Tregs from blood. The DNA for the CDR3 is TGCAGCGTTCAGTTACTAGGTGTGGGCGAGCAGTACTTC. Protein sequence: CSVQLLGVGEQYF.